The 8 T cell receptor beta chains in this list originate from one sample, sequenced in a study of CD8 T cells in ankylosing spondylitis. TCRdb used MiXCR to reprocess the 5' RACE reads, holding one entry per CDR3 protein. Of some 200,000 distinct CDR3 sequences in the sample, around 24% were seen once. The material sequenced was blood, either unsorted or a sorted T cell fraction (not recorded which). All receptors derive from a male donor with ankylosing spondylitis or in good health (not recorded which).

This clonotype was detected ten times or more. The chain couples TRBV4-1 to TRBJ2-3, with D perhaps TRBD2 (6 bases). Germline CDR1 reads MGHRA; CDR2 reads YSYEKL. V lost 0 bases and J lost 6, with 13 bases in between. The CDR3 spans 15 residues. The CDR3 reads CASSQEEGRLDTQYF. CDR3 nucleotide sequence: TGCGCCAGCAGCCAAGAGGAGGGGCGACTCGATACGCAGTATTTT.

This clonotype has ten or more counts. The chain employs TRBV29-1 and TRBJ2-1, with TRBD2 identical over 12 bases. Germline assignment: CDR1 SQVTM and CDR2 ANQGSEA. The CDR3 has 17 residues. V was pared by 6 bases and J by 1 base, with 10 bases of the junction left unmatched. The CDR3 protein is CSVRLAGELNSYNEQFF. CDR3 nucleotide sequence: TGCAGCGTCCGACTAGCGGGAGAACTCAATTCCTACAATGAGCAGTTCTTC.

This clonotype was recorded a few times. This chain links TRBV20-1 with TRBJ2-1; 7 bases match TRBD2. V trimming: 3 bases; J trimming: 12 bases; junction bases outside the gene matches: 11. CDR1 DFQATT and CDR2 SNEGSKA come from the germline V gene (reference sequence). The CDR3 runs 13 residues. CDR3 protein: CSASPSGERMQFF. The CDR3 nucleotides are TGCAGTGCTAGCCCTAGCGGAGAACGGATGCAGTTCTTC.

This clonotype was picked up a small number of times. The genes are TRBV4-1 and TRBJ2-1; possible D gene TRBD2, 5 bases. The CDR3 runs to 14 residues. Germline lookup yields CDR1 MGHRA and CDR2 YSYEKL. V shed 2 bases and J shed 10 bases, with 15 bases lying between them. The DNA of the CDR3 is TGCGCCAGCAGCCAAATCCCTTCGGGCGGGGAGCAGTTCTTC. Translation: CASSQIPSGGEQFF.

This rearrangement joins TRBV29-1 to TRBJ2-6, with no clear D. In germline, CDR1 is SQVTM, CDR2 ANQGSEA. The CDR3 extends over 10 amino acids. Deletions cut 5 bases from V and 11 bases from J, with 7 bases between. In nucleotides, the CDR3 is TGCAGCGTTTTCGGACACGTCCTGACTTTC. Protein sequence: CSVFGHVLTF.

This clonotype was detected only a few times. The rearrangement joins TRBV11-1 to TRBJ2-1; D might be TRBD2 (5 bases). Trimming shortened V by 2 bases and J by 5 bases, and 7 bases separated the two germline ends. CDR3 length: 13 amino acids. CDR1 and CDR2 (germline): SGHAT, FQDESV (reference sequence). The CDR3, as DNA: TGTGCCAGCAGCTTACCGGGGAACAATGAGCAGTTCTTC. This gives the protein CASSLPGNNEQFF.

In its sample, this clonotype was seen a few times. The chain is built from TRBV5-1 and TRBJ2-1; the match to TRBD1 covers 8 bases. This CDR3 spans 14 amino acids. The V gene end was trimmed by 0 bases and the J gene end by 15 bases; junction bases not matched to a gene: 11. From germline, CDR1 is SGHRS and CDR2 YFSETQ. The DNA of the CDR3 is TGCGCCAGCAGCTTGGGGACAGGGATGGTCTCAGGGTTCTTC. This sequence encodes CASSLGTGMVSGFF.

This clonotype was seen at least ten times. The gene calls are TRBV5-1 and TRBJ1-1, with 8 positions matching TRBD1. Germline loops: CDR1 SGHRS, CDR2 YFSETQ. The CDR3 contains 16 residues. V was pared by 0 bases and J by 4 bases, with 8 bases of the junction left unmatched. The CDR3 here is CASSLVGRGRATEAFF. The CDR3 DNA follows: TGCGCCAGCAGCTTGGTGGGCAGGGGGCGGGCCACTGAAGCTTTCTTT.